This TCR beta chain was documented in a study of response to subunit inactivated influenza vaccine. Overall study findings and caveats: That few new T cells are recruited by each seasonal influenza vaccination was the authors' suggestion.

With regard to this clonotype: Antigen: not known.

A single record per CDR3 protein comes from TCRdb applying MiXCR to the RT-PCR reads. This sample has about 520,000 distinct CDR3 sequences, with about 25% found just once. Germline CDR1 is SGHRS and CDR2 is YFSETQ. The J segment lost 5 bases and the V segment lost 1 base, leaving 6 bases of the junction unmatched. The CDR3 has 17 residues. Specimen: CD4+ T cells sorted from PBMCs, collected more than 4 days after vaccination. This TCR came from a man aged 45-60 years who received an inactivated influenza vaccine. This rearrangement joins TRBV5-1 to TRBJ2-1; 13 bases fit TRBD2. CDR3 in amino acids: CASSLTGTSGVHNEQFF. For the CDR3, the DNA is TGCGCCAGCAGCTTGACCGGGACTAGCGGGGTTCACAATGAGCAGTTCTTC. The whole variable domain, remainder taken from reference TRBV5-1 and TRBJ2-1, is KAGVTQTPRYLIKTRGQQVTLSCSPISGHRSVSWYQQTPGQGLQFLFEYFSETQRNKGNFPGRFSGRQFSNSRSEMNVSTLELGDSALYLCASSLTGTSGVHNEQFFGPGTRLTVL.